A single sample is the source of the 19 T cell receptor beta chains below, sequenced in a study of T cell responses to AZD1222 COVID-19 vaccine. Assay: immunoSEQ multiplex PCR; the TCRdb copy retains only in-frame clones and omits some. The sample lists about 170,000 clones; around nine tenths were seen once. Material: peripheral blood, obtained 28 days after the second AZD1222 dose. The receptors were gathered from an adult who received the AZD1222 COVID-19 vaccine.

CDR3 DNA sequence: TGTGCCAGCAGCCTCGGACAGGGAGGGGGTTCACCCCTCCACTTT. Its protein is CASSLGQGGGSPLHF. V usage is TRBV7-6 and J usage is TRBJ1-6; 8 bases are shared with TRBD1. V trimming: 5 bases; J trimming: 9 bases; junction bases outside the gene matches: 9. This CDR3 region has 15 residues. The germline V gene has CDR1 SGHVS and CDR2 FNYEAQ.

V is TRBV21-1 and J is TRBJ1-1. TRBV21-1 is described as a pseudogene. The CDR3 spans 15 residues. CDR3: CASSKRGDMNTEAFF. The DNA of the CDR3 is TGTGCCAGCAGCAAACGGGGAGATATGAACACTGAAGCTTTCTTT.

This clone was recorded once. This chain uses TRBV6-1 with TRBJ2-1, with a weak D call TRBD1 (5 bases). The CDR3 covers 14 residues. Germline values: CDR1 MNHNS, CDR2 SASEGT. The V gene lost 1 base and the J gene lost 5 bases, with 9 bases spanning the gap. CDR3 region: CASSEGQLNNEQFF. The CDR3 DNA reads as TGTGCCAGCAGTGAAGGACAGTTAAACAATGAGCAGTTCTTC.

The rearrangement links TRBV29-1 to TRBJ1-1, with D maybe TRBD1 (5 bases). From germline, CDR1 is SQVTM and CDR2 ANQGSEA. The germline V and J ends were trimmed by 4 bases and 0 bases, with 15 bases remaining between them. The CDR3 is 15 residues long. This CDR3 reads CSVVGGGTLNTEAFF. In nucleotides, the CDR3 is TGCAGCGTTGTCGGGGGTGGTACCTTGAACACTGAAGCTTTCTTT.

V gene TRBV7-2 combines with J gene TRBJ1-1, with D possibly TRBD1 on 5 matching bases. Per germline, CDR1 SGHTA and CDR2 FQGNSA. Trimming removed 2 bases at V and 4 bases at J, with 14 bases between. The CDR3 consists of 15 residues. The CDR3 region has the DNA TGTGCCAGCAGCTTAAATCAGGGTGGTCTCACTGAAGCTTTCTTT. Translating gives CASSLNQGGLTEAFF. Full variable domain (rest looked up from reference TRBV7-2 and TRBJ1-1): GAGVSQSPSNKVTEKGKDVELRCDPISGHTALYWYRQSLGQGLEFLIYFQGNSAPDKSGLPSDRFSAERTGGSVSTLTIQRTQQEDSAVYLCASSLNQGGLTEAFFGQGTRLTVV.

As for this clone: Distinct nucleotide sequences in the sample also encode this CDR3. The chain recombines TRBV12-3 or TRBV12-4 with TRBJ1-5; D remains unclear. V lost 1 base and J lost 7, with 5 bases in between. The CDR3 is 12 residues long. As DNA, the CDR3 is TGTGCCAGCAGTTTAGGGGGACAGCCCCAGCATTTT. Its protein product is CASSLGGQPQHF.

This chain uses TRBV5-1 with TRBJ1-2, with unresolved D. CDR3 length: 15 amino acids. CDR1 is SGHRS and CDR2 is YFSETQ in the germline V gene. Trimming shortened V by 1 base and J by 2 bases, and 12 bases separated the two germline ends. The CDR3 sequence: CASSLYFGPNYGYTF. CDR3 sequence (DNA): TGCGCCAGCAGCTTGTATTTCGGGCCCAACTATGGCTACACCTTC.

V and J are TRBV5-8 and TRBJ1-1; a weak D match, TRBD1 (6 bases). Germline loops: CDR1 SGHTS, CDR2 YDEGEE. Trimming removed 4 bases from V and 3 bases from J, with 10 bases in between. The CDR3 is made up of 13 amino acids. For the CDR3, the DNA is TGTGCCAGCAGCCACAGGGTGTACACTGAAGCTTTCTTT. Protein sequence: CASSHRVYTEAFF.

V is TRBV7-6 and J is TRBJ1-4; unclear D gene. V gave up 5 bases and J gave up 8 bases, with 18 bases separating them. The CDR3 has 15 residues. The germline CDR1 and CDR2 sequences are SGHVS and FNYEAQ. The CDR3 bases are TGTGCCAGCAGCCCAGCGGAAGGGAGGAACGAAAAACTGTTTTTT. It codes for CASSPAEGRNEKLFF. Variable domain in full (rest from reference TRBV7-6 and TRBJ1-4): GAGVSQSPRYKVTKRGQDVALRCDPISGHVSLYWYRQALGQGPEFLTYFNYEAQQDKSGLPNDRFSAERPEGSISTLTIQRTEQRDSAMYRCASSPAEGRNEKLFFGSGTQLSVL.

V and J are TRBV5-8 and TRBJ2-7; D call uncertain. Germline V gives CDR1 SGHTS, CDR2 YDEGEE. The CDR3 covers 12 residues. V was trimmed by 0 bases and J by 5 bases, leaving 6 bases between them. The CDR3 sequence: CASSLALDEQYF. In DNA form, the CDR3 reads TGTGCCAGCAGCTTGGCCCTAGACGAGCAGTACTTC.

This chain connects TRBV10-1 to TRBJ2-7, with 7 bases lining up with TRBD2. Unmatched junction bases numbered 1, after V lost 2 bases and J lost 0 bases. The CDR3 totals 14 residues. Germline V CDR1 and CDR2: WNHNN, SYGVQD (reference sequence). CDR3 in DNA: TGCGCCAGCAGTGAGGGCGGGAGCTCCTACGAGCAGTACTTC. It yields the protein CASSEGGSSYEQYF.

The rearrangement uses TRBV5-5 and TRBJ2-7; D is possibly TRBD1 or TRBD2 (5 bases each). V was pared by 0 bases and J by 4 bases, with 14 bases between. The CDR3 sequence is 15 residues long. Per germline, CDR1 SGHKS and CDR2 YYEKEE (reference sequence). The CDR3 loop is CASSLDRGAWYEQYF. The CDR3 DNA is TGTGCCAGCAGCTTGGACCGGGGCGCATGGTACGAGCAGTACTTC.

The chain employs TRBV7-9 and TRBJ1-2; D call uncertain. This CDR3 is built from 10 residues. The germline gives CDR1 SEHNR, CDR2 FQNEAQ (reference sequence). V was pared by 2 bases and J by 8 bases, with 3 bases between. The CDR3 DNA is TGTGCCAGCAGCTTAATGGGCTACACCTTC. Translated: CASSLMGYTF. Complete variable domain (other parts from reference TRBV7-9 and TRBJ1-2): DTGVSQNPRHKITKRGQNVTFRCDPISEHNRLYWYRQTLGQGPEFLTYFQNEAQLEKSRLLSDRFSAERPKGSFSTLEIQRTEQGDSAMYLCASSLMGYTFGSGTRLTVV.

V gene TRBV18 combines with J gene TRBJ2-7; 8 bases line up with TRBD2. This CDR3 has 14 amino acids. Germline trimming cut 6 bases from V and 4 bases from J; bases unmatched to any gene: 8. CDR1 and CDR2 from the germline V gene are KGHSH and LQKENI. The CDR3 DNA follows: TGTGCCAGCTCCCAGTCTACGGGAGGGTACGAGCAGTACTTC. Amino acids: CASSQSTGGYEQYF.

CDR3 in DNA: TGTGCCAGCTCCGTCGGACTAGCGGGGGCCGGAATTGGCGGGGAGCTGTTTTTT. It specifies CASSVGLAGAGIGGELFF. The chain carries TRBV18 and TRBJ2-2, with 13 bases aligning to TRBD2. Germline-derived CDR1 and CDR2 are KGHSH and LQKENI. This CDR3 contains 18 residues. The V and J ends lost 6 bases and 7 bases, in that order; junction bases with no gene match: 14.

This clone was seen more than once but under ten times. The CDR3: CASSEGTGADGYTF. As DNA, the CDR3 is TGTGCCAGCAGTGAAGGGACAGGGGCGGATGGCTACACCTTC. The rearrangement uses TRBV6-1 and TRBJ1-2; TRBD1 matches 9 bases. Germline V gives CDR1 MNHNS, CDR2 SASEGT. Germline trimming cut 1 base from V and 6 bases from J; bases unmatched to any gene: 3. The CDR3 is 14 residues long.

This chain links TRBV4-1 with TRBJ2-3, with a weak D call TRBD2 (5 bases). The germline V and J ends were trimmed by 5 bases and 5 bases, with 14 bases remaining between them. This CDR3 is 14 amino acids long. The germline gives CDR1 MGHRA, CDR2 YSYEKL. The CDR3 loop is CASSTEGRGDTQYF. The CDR3 DNA sequence: TGCGCCAGCAGCACCGAAGGCCGGGGAGATACGCAGTATTTT.

This sequence joins TRBV7-9 and TRBJ1-6; TRBD1 might be the D (5 bases). The V and J ends lost 3 bases and 7 bases respectively, with 19 bases between them. Germline lookup yields CDR1 SEHNR and CDR2 FQNEAQ (reference sequence). The CDR3 sequence is 17 residues long. The CDR3 DNA reads TGTGCCAGCAGCTTGGACATAGGAATCCTAGGCAATTCACCCCTCCACTTT. This encodes CASSLDIGILGNSPLHF.

CDR3 amino acids: CASSLGGAGTSEQYF. Written as DNA, the CDR3 is TGCGCCAGCAGCTTGGGAGGGGCGGGGACATCCGAGCAGTACTTC. This rearrangement joins TRBV5-1 to TRBJ2-7, with D possibly called TRBD1 or TRBD2 (6 bases each). There are 15 residues in the CDR3. Germline CDR1 and CDR2: SGHRS and YFSETQ. V lost 0 bases, J lost 6 bases, and 16 bases lay in between.